Below, 18 T cell receptor beta chains from the same sample are listed, as sequenced in a study of blood T cell repertoires in COVID-19. This table comes from immunoSEQ multiplex PCR, and its TCRdb copy is limited to in-frame clones, with some not included. Found here are approximately 390,000 clones, around 90% of them singletons; the top ten hold 2% to 2.5%. Sequenced sample: PBMCs or T cells enriched from blood (not recorded which). The receptors were gathered from a woman aged 40 to 49 with acute COVID-19.

The chain links TRBV7-8 to TRBJ2-2, with TRBD1 matching 8 bases. Germline lookup yields CDR1 SGHVS and CDR2 FQNEAQ. Germline trimming cut 0 bases from V and 5 bases from J; bases unmatched to any gene: 2. This CDR3 has 15 residues. For the CDR3, the DNA is TGTGCCAGCAGCTTAGCTTACAGGGGGACCGGGGAGCTGTTTTTT. Translated: CASSLAYRGTGELFF.

The chain links TRBV29-1 to TRBJ1-3; D perhaps matches TRBD1 (6 bases). The CDR3 is 13 residues long. Germline V gene sequence: CDR1 SQVTM, CDR2 ANQGSEA. Trimming stripped 6 bases from V and 4 bases from J, with 13 bases between. The CDR3, as DNA: TGCAGCGTATCAACAGGGAGAGGAAACACCATATATTTT. Amino acid sequence: CSVSTGRGNTIYF. The variable domain in full, completed from reference TRBV29-1 and TRBJ1-3, reads SAVISQKPSRDICQRGTSLTIQCQVDSQVTMMFWYRQQPGQSLTLIATANQGSEATYESGFVIDKFPISRPNLTFSTLTVSNMSPEDSSIYLCSVSTGRGNTIYFGEGSWLTVV.

The chain recombines TRBV5-1 with TRBJ2-3; 15 nucleotides match TRBD2. The germline CDR1 and CDR2 sequences are SGHRS and YFSETQ. With 5 bases clipped from V and 5 bases from J, the junction kept 6 bases outside the gene matches. This CDR3 comprises 16 residues. The CDR3 reads CASRPGLAGGQDTQYF. The CDR3, as DNA: TGCGCCAGCAGACCAGGACTAGCGGGGGGGCAAGATACGCAGTATTTT.

The rearrangement uses TRBV7-9 and TRBJ2-1; 11 bases line up with TRBD2. V trimming: 0 bases; J trimming: 8 bases; junction bases outside the gene matches: 12. The CDR3 consists of 18 residues. From germline, CDR1 is SEHNR and CDR2 FQNEAQ (reference sequence). The CDR3 sequence: CASSLALLSGGAFDEQFF. The CDR3 DNA is TGTGCCAGCAGCTTAGCCCTGCTTAGCGGGGGGGCCTTTGATGAGCAGTTCTTC.

V usage is TRBV19 and J usage is TRBJ2-3; TRBD2 matches 9 bases. The germline V gene has CDR1 LNHDA and CDR2 SQIVND (reference sequence). The CDR3 is 16 residues long. The V segment lost 4 bases and the J segment 3 bases; nucleotides outside the gene matches: 8. CDR3 bases: TGTGCCAGTAGTACTTGGAGTCTAGCGGGGACAGATACGCAGTATTTT. Its protein is CASSTWSLAGTDTQYF. The whole variable domain, filled in from reference TRBV19 and TRBJ2-3, reads DGGITQSPKYLFRKEGQNVTLSCEQNLNHDAMYWYRQDPGQGLRLIYYSQIVNDFQKGDIAEGYSVSREKKESFPLTVTSAQKNPTAFYLCASSTWSLAGTDTQYFGPGTRLTVL.

The chain couples TRBV19 to TRBJ1-1, with a weak D call TRBD1 (5 bases). The CDR3 sequence is 13 residues long. In germline, CDR1 is LNHDA, CDR2 SQIVND (reference sequence). V lost 7 bases and J lost 4, with 13 bases in between. The CDR3 reads CASKDFGGTEAFF. The CDR3 nucleotides are TGTGCCAGTAAGGATTTCGGGGGCACTGAAGCTTTCTTT.

The chain carries TRBV11-3 and TRBJ1-3; weak D call: TRBD1 (6 bases). This CDR3 contains 15 residues. V was cut by 5 bases and J by 7 bases, with 18 bases left in between. Germline V lookup: CDR1 SGHNT, CDR2 YENEEA. The CDR3 coding sequence is TGTGCCAGCAGCCCAGGGTCAGGGGAGAAGAACACCATATATTTT. Its protein product is CASSPGSGEKNTIYF.

The CDR3 sequence: CASSLARVPSNQPQHF. Here the CDR3 DNA reads TGTGCCAGCAGCTTAGCGAGGGTCCCGAGCAATCAGCCCCAGCATTTT. The rearrangement links TRBV7-8 to TRBJ1-5; D ambiguous. CDR1 is SGHVS and CDR2 is FQNEAQ in the germline V gene. Trimming took 0 bases from V and 1 from J, leaving 10 bases between them. The CDR3 is made up of 16 amino acids.

The chain joins TRBV7-9 to TRBJ2-1, with TRBD2 matching 11 bases. This CDR3 has 19 amino acids. In germline, CDR1 is SEHNR, CDR2 FQNEAQ (reference sequence). The V gene end was trimmed by 5 bases and the J gene end by 0 bases; junction bases not matched to a gene: 12. CDR3: CASSDGSGGDRFSYNEQFF. In DNA form, the CDR3 reads TGTGCCAGCAGCGATGGTAGCGGGGGGGACCGCTTCTCCTACAATGAGCAGTTCTTC.

This chain connects TRBV30 to TRBJ1-5; 12 bases align to TRBD1. The ends lost 6 bases at V and 4 bases at J; junction bases unmatched: 10. The germline gives CDR1 GTSNPN, CDR2 SVGIG (reference sequence). The CDR3 has 16 amino acids. CDR3 residues: CACRDRGLTRNQPQHF. CDR3 DNA: TGTGCCTGTCGGGACAGGGGGCTCACACGTAATCAGCCCCAGCATTTT.

V usage is TRBV5-8 and J usage is TRBJ1-2; D is uncertain. The CDR3 has 14 amino acids. Deletions cut 5 bases from V and 4 bases from J, with 15 bases between. Germline V gene data show CDR1 as SGHTS and CDR2 as YDEGEE. The CDR3 nucleotides read TGTGCCAGCAGGAGACTAGAGGGAAGCTATGGCTACACCTTC. It codes for CASRRLEGSYGYTF.

DNA for the CDR3: TGTGCCAGCAGCGTAGGGCTACAGGCTGGGGCCAACGTCCTGACTTTC. The encoded protein is CASSVGLQAGANVLTF. The V call is TRBV9, the J call TRBJ2-6; D possibly corresponds to TRBD1 (5 bases). V was cut by 0 bases and J by 2 bases, with 9 bases left in between. CDR1 and CDR2 from the germline V gene are SGDLS and YYNGEE. This CDR3 is built from 16 residues. The whole variable domain, remainder taken from reference TRBV9 and TRBJ2-6, is DSGVTQTPKHLITATGQRVTLRCSPRSGDLSVYWYQQSLDQGLQFLIQYYNGEERAKGNILERFSAQQFPDLHSELNLSSLELGDSALYFCASSVGLQAGANVLTFGAGSRLTVL.

This chain links TRBV5-6 with TRBJ2-7, with 10 bases matching TRBD2. The ends lost 4 bases at V and 2 bases at J; junction bases unmatched: 3. Germline CDR1 reads SGHDT; CDR2 reads YYEEEE. CDR3 size: 14 residues. CDR3 in DNA: TGTGCCAGCAGCCCGAGCGGGGGGGCCTACGAGCAGTACTTC. Translating gives CASSPSGGAYEQYF.

As to this clone: In the same sample, other DNA sequences code for this CDR3. V usage is TRBV5-4 and J usage is TRBJ2-1; D ambiguous. From germline, CDR1 is SGHNT and CDR2 YYREEE (reference sequence). CDR3 length: 11 residues. Trimming took off 3 bases at V and 4 bases at J, with 2 bases between the two ends. For the CDR3, the DNA is TGTGCCAGCAGCTCTTACAATGAGCAGTTCTTC. It codes for CASSSYNEQFF.

The CDR3 is CASSRGGQTLYNEQFF. The DNA of the CDR3 is TGTGCCAGCAGCCGGGGTGGACAGACTTTGTACAATGAGCAGTTCTTC. The chain employs TRBV5-5 and TRBJ2-1; D is possibly TRBD1 (6 bases). Germline CDR1 and CDR2: SGHKS and YYEKEE (reference sequence). The CDR3 totals 16 residues. V was clipped by 4 bases and J by 4 bases, with 18 bases between them.

The rearrangement joins TRBV2 to TRBJ1-2; the match to TRBD1 covers 8 bases. Germline V gene sequence: CDR1 SNHLY, CDR2 FYNNEI. V shed 1 base and J 4 bases; nucleotides not matched to a gene: 2. The CDR3 contains 14 residues. In DNA form, the CDR3 reads TGTGCCAGCAGTGAAGAGGACAGGGTCTATGGCTACACCTTC. Translating gives CASSEEDRVYGYTF.

J is TRBJ2-5 and V is TRBV5-1; the match to TRBD1 covers 8 bases. Germline V gene sequence: CDR1 SGHRS, CDR2 YFSETQ. CDR3 size: 14 residues. V dropped 4 bases and J dropped 2; count of bases not matched to a gene: 4. This CDR3 reads CASSPGQGQETQYF. As DNA, the CDR3 is TGCGCCAGCAGCCCAGGACAGGGACAAGAGACCCAGTACTTC.

This rearrangement joins TRBV13 to TRBJ1-4, with D possibly matching TRBD1 (6 bases). The V and J ends lost 5 bases and 5 bases respectively, with 18 bases between them. Germline values: CDR1 PRHDT, CDR2 FYEKMQ (reference sequence). There are 16 residues in the CDR3. The CDR3 loop is CASSHGTQEPNEKLFF. The CDR3, as DNA: TGTGCCAGCAGCCACGGGACACAAGAACCGAATGAAAAACTGTTTTTT. Filled out from reference TRBV13 and TRBJ1-4, the complete variable domain reads AAGVIQSPRHLIKEKRETATLKCYPIPRHDTVYWYQQGPGQDPQFLISFYEKMQSDKGSIPDRFSAQQFSDYHSELNMSSLELGDSALYFCASSHGTQEPNEKLFFGSGTQLSVL.